The next 8 T cell receptor beta chains were all read from a single sample in a study of vaccination and CD4 T cells after COVID-19. TCRdb re-called the PCR reads with MiXCR, one entry per CDR3 protein. The top ten hold approximately 1% of the sample, which has under 20,000 distinct CDR3 sequences, around 68% seen once. The source was CD4+ T cells from blood, collected before SARS-CoV-2 vaccination. Receptors were obtained from a human donor who had recovered from COVID-19.

The chain joins TRBV6-2 or TRBV6-3 to TRBJ2-1; D may be TRBD1 (6 bases). The CDR3 is 16 amino acids. Trimming pared 5 bases from V and 4 bases from J, leaving 18 bases between. Per the germline V gene, CDR1 is MNHEY and CDR2 is SVGEGT. CDR3 residues: CASSHQMGATYNEQFF. The CDR3 nucleotides read TGTGCCAGCAGTCACCAAATGGGGGCTACGTACAATGAGCAGTTCTTC.

This clonotype came up a few times. The chain employs TRBV20-1 and TRBJ1-5; D gene ambiguous. CDR3 length: 16 residues. With 5 bases removed from V and 2 bases from J, the gap between germline ends came to 19 bases. Germline V gene data show CDR1 as DFQATT and CDR2 as SNEGSKA (reference sequence). The CDR3 DNA sequence: TGCAGTGCTCCTCTGGGGTCCGAACGGGGCAATCAGCCCCAGCATTTT. Its translation is CSAPLGSERGNQPQHF.

The V and J genes are TRBV20-1 and TRBJ2-7; D not resolved. The V gene's germline CDR1 is DFQATT and CDR2 SNEGSKA (reference sequence). Trimming removed 0 bases from V and 6 bases from J, with 15 bases in between. There are 14 residues in the CDR3. In DNA form, the CDR3 reads TGCAGTGCTAGAGATTTCCCCGAAGCCTCCGAGCAGTACTTC. Translating gives CSARDFPEASEQYF.

CDR3 DNA: TGCGCCAGCAGCCCCAATCAGGGACAGGGGAACTATGGCTACACCTTC. Translated: CASSPNQGQGNYGYTF. V and J are TRBV5-1 and TRBJ1-2; TRBD1 aligns across 10 bases. The germline V gene has CDR1 SGHRS and CDR2 YFSETQ. The CDR3 consists of 16 residues. Germline trimming cut 4 bases from V and 2 bases from J; bases unmatched to any gene: 8.

V is TRBV20-1 and J is TRBJ2-1; D perhaps matches TRBD1 (5 bases). From germline, CDR1 is DFQATT and CDR2 SNEGSKA (reference sequence). The CDR3 loop spans 16 amino acids. Trimming cost V 2 bases and J 3 bases, with 17 bases left between them. In DNA, the CDR3 is TGCAGTGCTAGACAGGGCACGTGGTTACTCTACAATGAGCAGTTCTTC. Protein sequence: CSARQGTWLLYNEQFF.

The chain recombines TRBV19 with TRBJ2-7, with 9 nucleotides matching TRBD2. Germline V gene lookup returns CDR1 LNHDA and CDR2 SQIVND (reference sequence). The CDR3 loop spans 13 amino acids. V lost 9 bases and J lost 3; bases outside the gene matches: 6. In DNA form, the CDR3 reads TGTGCCAGCCGCTTTAGCGGGAGCTACGAGCAGTACTTC. Protein sequence: CASRFSGSYEQYF.

Here the CDR3 DNA reads TGTGCCAGCAGCTTGGGGCCCCCGGGAGGGTCCCAAGAGACCCAGTACTTC. It is translated as CASSLGPPGGSQETQYF. This rearrangement joins TRBV7-2 to TRBJ2-5, with 8 bases aligning to TRBD2. Per the germline V gene, CDR1 is SGHTA and CDR2 is FQGNSA. After removal of 3 bases from V and 1 base from J, the junction contained 10 bases not matched to a gene. The CDR3 has 17 residues.

This sequence joins TRBV27 and TRBJ2-7; 8 bases agree with TRBD1. The germline CDR1 and CDR2 sequences are MNHEY and SMNVEV (reference sequence). This CDR3 is built from 12 residues. V lost 9 bases to trimming and J lost 9 bases; unmatched junction nucleotides: 10. The CDR3 DNA reads as TGTGCCAGTCAGGACAGGGCCCATGTGCAGTACTTC. The encoded protein is CASQDRAHVQYF.